This record concerns one TCR beta chain sequence. Clones were read by immunoSEQ multiplex PCR, and TCRdb kept only the in-frame ones, dropping some. The sample contains about 82,000 clones, more than 75% of which appear only once. The sample originates from a study of PD-L1 blockade in urothelial cancer. The sequencing used PBMCs, collected around atezolizumab (anti-PD-L1) treatment. The receptor was isolated from a man in his 70s with urothelial cancer.

CDR3 sequence reads: CASSYLDKDTEAFF. The CDR3 DNA is TGTGCCAGCAGTTACCTTGACAAGGACACTGAAGCTTTCTTT. The genes are TRBV6-5 and TRBJ1-1; D unresolved. Trimming pared 2 bases from V and 3 bases from J, leaving 10 bases between. This CDR3 has 14 residues. Germline loops: CDR1 MNHEY, CDR2 SVGAGI.